A single sample is the source of the 31 T cell receptor beta chains below, sequenced in a study of radiation and T cells in renal cell carcinoma. The table came from immunoSEQ multiplex PCR; TCRdb's copy has only in-frame clones and leaves some out. The table lists approximately 25,000 clones, 45% to 70% of them singletons. Treatment given: treatment-naive control, cytoreductive nephrectomy. Sequences were derived from tumor tissue, sampled from a patient whose treatment was nephrectomy without radiotherapy. These receptors were obtained from a human donor with renal cell carcinoma.

The rearrangement joins TRBV19 to TRBJ1-1; D possibly corresponds to TRBD1 (5 bases). Germline V CDR1 and CDR2: LNHDA, SQIVND (reference sequence). There are 15 residues in the CDR3. V lost 2 bases to trimming and J lost 5 bases, with 15 bases between them. The CDR3 DNA reads TGTGCCAGTAGTATAAACGGGCAAAAGGGGACTGAAGCTTTCTTT. This codes for CASSINGQKGTEAFF.

This clone was detected a few times. The genes are TRBV30 and TRBJ1-3; D is uncertain. The CDR3 length is 14 residues. The germline gives CDR1 GTSNPN, CDR2 SVGIG (reference sequence). The ends were cut back, 0 bases at V and 0 bases at J, with 6 bases in the middle. The CDR3 reads CAWSVLNSGNTIYF. The CDR3 DNA is TGTGCCTGGAGTGTACTCAACTCTGGAAACACCATATATTTT.

The DNA of the CDR3 is TGTGCCAGCAGCCTCCTCCAAGGCCTCTCCTACGAGCAGTACTTC. Translating gives CASSLLQGLSYEQYF. V gene TRBV5-4 combines with J gene TRBJ2-7; no firm D call. Between the trimmed V and J ends, which lost 4 bases and 0 bases, there was a span of 14 bases. Looked up from germline, CDR1 is SGHNT and CDR2 is YYREEE (reference sequence). This CDR3 spans 15 amino acids.

This clone was observed a handful of times. The rearrangement uses TRBV7-2 and TRBJ1-1; the match to TRBD1 covers 9 bases. CDR1 SGHTA and CDR2 FQGNSA come from the germline V gene. This CDR3 has 15 residues. Trimming cost V 5 bases and J 4 bases; bases outside gene matches: 8. The CDR3 DNA reads TGTGCCAGCAGCCCGAAAGACAGGGGGGGCACTGAAGCTTTCTTT. Translation gives CASSPKDRGGTEAFF.

The rearrangement uses TRBV15 and TRBJ2-5; TRBD1 might be the D (6 bases). Trimming removed 1 base from V and 5 bases from J, with 11 bases in between. Germline CDR1 and CDR2: LNHNV and YYDKDF (reference sequence). The CDR3 has 14 amino acids. The CDR3 nucleotides are TGTGCCACCAGCAGAGCCAGGGGCGTCGAGACCCAGTACTTC. The encoded protein is CATSRARGVETQYF.

The table lists this clone with a count of one. V and J are TRBV29-1 and TRBJ1-1; TRBD1 is a possible D gene (6 bases). V was pared by 6 bases and J by 4 bases, with 15 bases between. This CDR3 is 13 amino acids long. In germline, CDR1 is SQVTM, CDR2 ANQGSEA. The CDR3 loop reads CSVLQGGITEAFF. The CDR3 coding sequence is TGCAGCGTCTTACAGGGAGGGATCACTGAAGCTTTCTTT.

The rearrangement uses TRBV9 and TRBJ2-3, with D maybe TRBD1 (6 bases). The CDR3 sequence is 14 residues long. Germline CDR1 SGDLS, CDR2 YYNGEE. Trimming left V 0 bases short and J 2 bases short, with 7 bases between. The CDR3 region is CASSVEGVTDTQYF. CDR3 sequence (DNA): TGTGCCAGCAGCGTAGAGGGGGTCACAGATACGCAGTATTTT.

The chain links TRBV27 to TRBJ2-3; tentative D call: TRBD2 (6 bases). CDR3 length: 17 residues. The V and J ends lost 6 bases and 2 bases respectively, with 21 bases between them. In germline, CDR1 is MNHEY, CDR2 SMNVEV (reference sequence). This CDR3 is CASSYIPIADITDTQYF. Written as DNA, the CDR3 is TGTGCCAGCAGCTACATACCGATAGCGGACATCACAGATACGCAGTATTTT.

The V gene is TRBV10-3, the J gene TRBJ1-5; a possible D gene is TRBD1 (5 bases). This CDR3 contains 15 residues. CDR1 and CDR2 from the germline V gene are ENHRY and SYGVKD. The V gene lost 2 bases and the J gene lost 2 bases, with 10 bases spanning the gap. CDR3 DNA sequence: TGTGCCATCAGTGAGGGGGGAAAGGGCAATCAGCCCCAGCATTTT. Protein product: CAISEGGKGNQPQHF.

The sample holds a few counts of this clone. The chain employs TRBV9 and TRBJ2-3; TRBD2 aligns across 10 bases. Germline values: CDR1 SGDLS, CDR2 YYNGEE. This CDR3 comprises 18 residues. J lost 4 bases, V lost 4 bases, and 15 bases had no gene match. The CDR3 is CASSLQSLSGGVSDTQYF. DNA for the CDR3: TGTGCCAGCAGCTTACAATCCCTAAGCGGGGGGGTATCAGATACGCAGTATTTT.

This chain links TRBV6-1 with TRBJ2-2; 10 nucleotides match TRBD1. The CDR3 has 15 residues. V shed 8 bases and J 3 bases; nucleotides not matched to a gene: 6. Germline V gene lookup returns CDR1 MNHNS and CDR2 SASEGT. CDR3 protein: CASLTGTGDTGELFF. CDR3 bases: TGTGCCAGCTTGACCGGGACAGGGGACACCGGGGAGCTGTTTTTT.

The chain links TRBV7-2 to TRBJ1-6; no definite D call. The germline gives CDR1 SGHTA, CDR2 FQGNSA. CDR3 length: 14 amino acids. Trimming shortened V by 2 bases and J by 13 bases, and 15 bases separated the two germline ends. CDR3 loop: CASSLREVKPPLHF. Here the CDR3 DNA reads TGTGCCAGCAGCTTAAGGGAGGTGAAGCCCCCCCTCCACTTT.

The rearrangement uses TRBV5-4 and TRBJ2-3, with D unclear. CDR1 SGHNT and CDR2 YYREEE come from the germline V gene (reference sequence). The CDR3 totals 13 residues. V lost 3 bases and J 0 bases, leaving 5 bases between the germline ends. The CDR3 loop reads CASSSSSTDTQYF. The CDR3 coding sequence is TGTGCCAGCAGCTCATCTAGCACAGATACGCAGTATTTT. Full variable domain (missing parts from reference TRBV5-4 and TRBJ2-3): ETGVTQSPTHLIKTRGQQVTLRCSSQSGHNTVSWYQQALGQGPQFIFQYYREEENGRGNFPPRFSGLQFPNYSSELNVNALELDDSALYLCASSSSSTDTQYFGPGTRLTVL.

The chain employs TRBV5-6 and TRBJ2-5; D possibly corresponds to TRBD2 (6 bases). Trimming removed 0 bases at V and 0 bases at J, with 9 bases between. The CDR3 covers 15 residues. Germline CDR1 reads SGHDT; CDR2 reads YYEEEE. CDR3 coding DNA: TGTGCCAGCAGCTTGGTGGCGGGGTACCAAGAGACCCAGTACTTC. It yields the protein CASSLVAGYQETQYF.

Note on this clone: One end of the junction fails to match germline, which may point to a read error. The chain combines TRBV5-1 with TRBJ2-1; D call uncertain. CDR1 and CDR2 (germline): SGHRS, YFSETQ. The CDR3 sequence is 13 residues long. The CDR3 region has the DNA TGTGCCAGCAGCTTGGAAGTCCAGCTCGAGCAGTTCTTC. It specifies CASSLEVQLEQFF.

The chain recombines TRBV9 with TRBJ2-2; 8 nucleotides match TRBD2. CDR1 and CDR2 (germline): SGDLS, YYNGEE. The CDR3 has 16 amino acids. Losses at the gene ends were 1 base for V and 5 bases for J; bases not matched to a gene: 7. Written as DNA, the CDR3 is TGTGCCAGCAGCGTAAGGAGCGGGGGAGGGACCGGGGAGCTGTTTTTT. Translating it yields CASSVRSGGGTGELFF.

This chain connects TRBV6-5 to TRBJ2-7, with 7 bases matching TRBD1. This CDR3 contains 14 residues. Per the germline V gene, CDR1 is MNHEY and CDR2 is SVGAGI. The J segment lost 1 base and the V segment lost 4 bases, leaving 4 bases of the junction unmatched. CDR3 bases: TGTGCCAGCAGTTTAGGGACAGCGTCCTACGAGCAGTACTTC. Translated: CASSLGTASYEQYF.

The chain carries TRBV30 and TRBJ1-2; 7 nucleotides agree with TRBD1. CDR3 size: 14 residues. Looked up from germline, CDR1 is GTSNPN and CDR2 is SVGIG (reference sequence). The J segment lost 4 bases and the V segment lost 2 bases, leaving 7 bases of the junction unmatched. CDR3 coding DNA: TGTGCCTGGAGTCGACAGGGTCAGGGCTATGGCTACACCTTC. Translating it yields CAWSRQGQGYGYTF.

This clone was seen a few times. The chain links TRBV28 to TRBJ2-5, with 8 bases aligning to TRBD1. V lost 4 bases, J lost 5 bases, and 9 bases stayed unmatched. CDR1 and CDR2 (germline): MDHEN, SYDVKM. The CDR3 sequence is 15 residues long. CDR3 sequence: CASSSSTGGRETQYF. In nucleotides, the CDR3 is TGTGCCAGCAGTTCCTCAACAGGGGGACGCGAGACCCAGTACTTC.

The rearrangement links TRBV5-5 to TRBJ2-7; 8 bases match TRBD1. J was trimmed by 2 bases and V by 3 bases; bases with no gene match: 7. The CDR3 spans 15 residues. The germline V gene has CDR1 SGHKS and CDR2 YYEKEE (reference sequence). In nucleotides, the CDR3 is TGTGCCAGCAGCTCCCAGGGGGCCCGGACCTACGAGCAGTACTTC. Protein sequence: CASSSQGARTYEQYF.

Turning to this clone: The junction departs from germline at one end; a sequencing error may be responsible. The J gene is TRBJ1-1, the V gene TRBV9, with TRBD1 as a possible D gene (6 bases). The CDR3 has 18 residues. The V gene's germline CDR1 is SGDLS and CDR2 YYNGEE. CDR3 DNA sequence: TGTGCCAGCAGTGTAGGAATGTTTTGGGGGGACACTAACACTGAAGCTTTCTTT. Protein: CASSVGMFWGDTNTEAFF.

This clone was observed a few times. The chain couples TRBV14 to TRBJ1-1; D is unclear. The germline V gene encodes CDR1 SGHDN and CDR2 FVKESK. V gave up 0 bases and J gave up 2 bases, with 4 bases separating them. CDR3 length equals 13 residues. CDR3 in DNA: TGTGCCAGCAGCCAAGACACCAACACTGAAGCTTTCTTT. Encoded protein: CASSQDTNTEAFF.

This clone was found a few times. This sequence joins TRBV30 and TRBJ1-5, with D possibly matching TRBD1 (5 bases). V gave up 7 bases and J gave up 2 bases, with 12 bases separating them. CDR3 length: 13 amino acids. CDR1 is GTSNPN, CDR2 SVGIG, per germline (reference sequence). CDR3 sequence (DNA): TGTGCCTATGGGGGGTTAGGCAATCAGCCCCAGCATTTT. It is translated as CAYGGLGNQPQHF.

By proportion, this clone is medium-sized. This chain links TRBV29-1 with TRBJ1-1; D may be TRBD1 (5 bases). Germline-derived CDR1 and CDR2 are SQVTM and ANQGSEA. V was pared by 6 bases and J by 6 bases, with 14 bases between. The CDR3 consists of 12 residues. The CDR3 nucleotides read TGCAGCGTCCTAGGGGCTGGGGCTGAAGCTTTCTTT. Translating it yields CSVLGAGAEAFF.

The table lists this clone with a few counts. The rearrangement uses TRBV25-1 and TRBJ2-1; D possibly uses TRBD1 or TRBD2 (6 bases each). From germline, CDR1 is MGHDK and CDR2 SYGVNS. Trimming stripped 2 bases from V and 12 bases from J, with 11 bases between. The CDR3 runs 12 residues. The CDR3 spells CASSEKGGSQFF. CDR3 coding DNA: TGTGCCAGCAGTGAAAAGGGGGGCTCGCAGTTCTTC. The full variable domain, in which reference TRBV25-1 and TRBJ2-1 provide the parts outside the CDR3, is EADIYQTPRYLVIGTGKKITLECSQTMGHDKMYWYQQDPGMELHLIHYSYGVNSTEKGDLSSESTVSRIRTEHFPLTLESARPSHTSQYLCASSEKGGSQFFGPGTRLTVL.

This sequence joins TRBV2 and TRBJ2-5, with 13 bases identical to TRBD2. In germline, CDR1 is SNHLY, CDR2 FYNNEI. V was pared by 8 bases and J by 1 base, with 4 bases of the junction left unmatched. The CDR3 sequence is 15 residues long. This CDR3 is CASGTSGATQETQYF. The DNA of the CDR3 is TGTGCCAGCGGGACTAGCGGGGCGACCCAAGAGACCCAGTACTTC.

This clone was counted between two and nine times. This chain joins TRBV7-3 and TRBJ1-1; D gene uncertain. This CDR3 comprises 13 residues. The V end was cut by 2 bases, the J end by 4 bases, with 8 bases between. Germline-derived CDR1 and CDR2 are SGHTA and FQGTGA. CDR3 nucleotide sequence: TGTGCCAGCAGCTTAGATCGGGCCACTGAAGCTTTCTTT. The encoded protein is CASSLDRATEAFF.

This chain joins TRBV2 and TRBJ2-1, with no clear D. Between the trimmed V and J ends, which lost 6 bases and 4 bases, there was a span of 10 bases. Germline V gene data show CDR1 as SNHLY and CDR2 as FYNNEI. This CDR3 region has 13 residues. The chain's CDR3 is CASRTDGYNEQFF. The CDR3, as DNA: TGTGCCAGCAGGACGGACGGGTACAATGAGCAGTTCTTC. Variable domain in full (rest from reference TRBV2 and TRBJ2-1): EPEVTQTPSHQVTQMGQEVILRCVPISNHLYFYWYRQILGQKVEFLVSFYNNEISEKSEIFDDQFSVERPDGSNFTLKIRSTKLEDSAMYFCASRTDGYNEQFFGPGTRLTVL.

This chain joins TRBV7-2 and TRBJ1-4, with a possible D match to TRBD1 (6 bases). The CDR3 contains 15 residues. Trimming shortened V by 4 bases and J by 0 bases, and 9 bases separated the two germline ends. The germline V gene has CDR1 SGHTA and CDR2 FQGNSA. The CDR3 here is CASSSRGPTNEKLFF. CDR3 DNA: TGTGCCAGCAGCTCTCGGGGGCCAACTAATGAAAAACTGTTTTTT.

The genes are TRBV7-2 and TRBJ2-7; D is uncertain. Germline-derived CDR1 and CDR2 are SGHTA and FQGNSA. This CDR3 is 13 amino acids long. V shed 5 bases and J shed 7 bases, with 15 bases lying between them. CDR3 sequence: CASSLDKPREQYF. For the CDR3, the DNA is TGTGCCAGCAGCCTCGACAAGCCTCGGGAGCAGTACTTC.

There are a few counts of this clone. The chain links TRBV6-1 to TRBJ1-1; D not resolved. Germline V CDR1 and CDR2: MNHNS, SASEGT. CDR3 length: 14 residues. V lost 3 bases to trimming and J lost 1 base, with 9 bases between them. In DNA form, the CDR3 reads TGTGCCAGCAGTGATTTGCGGGGGAACACTGAAGCTTTCTTT. Its protein is CASSDLRGNTEAFF.